This T cell receptor (beta chain) is drawn from a study of CD8 T cells in ankylosing spondylitis (dated by TCRdb to between 2016 and 2019). In terms of the full investigation: To find TCR variants linked to disease, the study profiled T cell receptor beta repertoires in ankylosing spondylitis patients and healthy donors. The whole study cohort included 90 to 120 healthy donors and under 30 ankylosing spondylitis patients. Peripheral blood samples were taken, and synovial fluid was additionally collected from ankylosing spondylitis patients.

Paper-wide results and their limitations: Blood from ankylosing spondylitis patients appeared to be characterized by a TCR beta motif composed of eight highly homologous amino acid variants. A CD8+ phenotype was shown by the disease-linked clones, which were found at relatively low frequencies in peripheral blood. According to the report, matched synovial fluid samples from ankylosing spondylitis patients were significantly enriched for the disease-linked clones. Some TCR beta motif variants had previously been reported in synovial fluid and blood of reactive arthritis patients, which suggested common disease-initiation mechanisms.

There are many counts of this clonotype. Its antigen is still unknown. Base quality data are lacking; no much larger clone is found one base away. Trimming at the junction amounts to 3 bases on V and 0 bases on J, and the germline ends lie 9 bases apart. As encoded in the germline V gene, CDR1 is KGHSH while CDR2 is LQKENI. The CDR3 numbers 15 residues from cysteine through phenylalanine. Only the CDR3 part of the read is kept: 45 bases, read in frame from the first base. Sequencer: Illumina HiSeq 2500. TCR beta libraries were prepared by quantitative 5'-RACE with molecular barcodes. On the study's bioinformatics: A new computational method based on a probabilistic model of VDJ rearrangement was used to identify disease-linked TCR variants. TCRdb trimmed the raw reads at Q25, called clones with MiXCR and kept productive beta chains. Rows matching on CDR3 protein sequence are summarized as one entry with the most common DNA and genes. What appears here as the V and J calls and clone size reflects TCRdb's work, not the paper's. The sample has roughly 180,000 distinct CDR3 sequences on record, 13% of them singletons. Together, the top ten hold more than 9.5% of the sample.

Recombination joined TRBV18 with TRBJ1-3; no D segment can be confidently identified. Material: blood, either unsorted or a sorted T cell fraction (not recorded which). The source is a female donor with ankylosing spondylitis or in good health (not recorded which). The CDR3 reads CASSPEGSSGNTIYF. The DNA sequence reads TGTGCCAGCTCACCTGAGGGAAGCTCTGGAAACACCATATATTTT.